This TCR beta chain was obtained from a study of blood T cell repertoires in COVID-19. The wider study: COVID-19 samples from acute and convalescent phases originated in the United States, Italy and Spain. The cDNA or gDNA used as material had been derived from T cells, B-cell-depleted T cells, or PBMCs.

Original methodology: Amplification from reference gene primers served as the basis for estimated nucleated cell counts. Some clones are missing from TCRdb's copy, which holds only in-frame ones; the method was immunoSEQ multiplex PCR. V and J calls and clone size are copied from that table; D and trimming were computed from the DNA. The sample yields 150,000 or so clones, more than 90% seen once. The CDR3 spans 15 residues. Germline-derived CDR1 and CDR2 are SGHVS and FNYEAQ. The V and J ends lost 3 bases and 4 bases respectively, with 15 bases between them. The specimen sequenced was peripheral blood. The sequence was collected from a man aged 55 to 69 with active or convalescent COVID-19. The V gene is TRBV7-6, the J gene TRBJ1-1; D may be TRBD1 (5 bases). The DNA of the CDR3 is TGTGCCAGCAGCTTTGCCGTGGAGGGGTCCACTGAAGCTTTCTTT. As protein: CASSFAVEGSTEAFF.